This entry lists 8 T cell receptor beta chains sequenced from one sample in a study of T cells in Graves' hyperthyroidism and ophthalmopathy. It was RNA transcripts that yielded the amplified TCR beta CDR3 regions. The HTBI primer set drove a first-round RT-PCR of the TCR CDR3. MiXCR was run by TCRdb on the multiplex PCR reads, yielding one entry per CDR3 protein. This table has 600,000 or so distinct CDR3 sequences, 15% to 20% appearing once. Sequencing used blood. The receptors shown here come from a woman in her thirties with Graves' hyperthyroidism.

The chain combines TRBV4-1 with TRBJ1-1; unclear D gene. Germline V gene lookup returns CDR1 MGHRA and CDR2 YSYEKL. V was pared by 0 bases and J by 6 bases, with 8 bases between. The CDR3 extends over 13 amino acids. The CDR3 coding sequence is TGCGCCAGCAGCCAAGAGTGGATCCCTGAAGCTTTCTTT. As protein: CASSQEWIPEAFF.

The rearrangement links TRBV19 to TRBJ2-7; D not resolved. CDR3 length: 13 residues. Germline CDR1 and CDR2: LNHDA and SQIVND (reference sequence). V was trimmed by 2 bases and J by 6 bases, leaving 11 bases between them. The CDR3 sequence is CASSITVRGEQYF. The CDR3 DNA reads TGTGCCAGTAGTATAACAGTAAGAGGCGAGCAGTACTTC.

This clonotype came up a few times. The chain is built from TRBV20-1 and TRBJ2-1; D perhaps matches TRBD1 (6 bases). The V end was cut by 2 bases, the J end by 4 bases, with 12 bases between. Germline V lookup: CDR1 DFQATT, CDR2 SNEGSKA (reference sequence). The CDR3 covers 14 residues. CDR3 loop: CSARNPDRYNEQFF. The DNA of the CDR3 is TGCAGTGCTAGAAACCCGGACAGATACAATGAGCAGTTCTTC.

The table lists this clonotype with many counts. The chain uses TRBV28 and TRBJ2-1; possible D gene TRBD1, 6 bases. The germline V gene encodes CDR1 MDHEN and CDR2 SYDVKM. The CDR3 covers 13 residues. The V end lost 3 bases, the J end lost 6 bases, and 9 bases lay between the germline ends. Written as DNA, the CDR3 is TGTGCCAGCAGTTTTAACAGGGTCAATGAGCAGTTCTTC. Residues: CASSFNRVNEQFF.

This clonotype has only a few counts. The CDR3 spells CASSPFGGNGYTF. CDR3 nucleotide sequence: TGTGCCAGCAGTCCGTTCGGGGGCAATGGCTACACCTTC. The chain uses TRBV7-9 and TRBJ1-2; D possibly corresponds to TRBD1 (6 bases). The CDR3 sequence is 13 residues long. Germline values: CDR1 SEHNR, CDR2 FQNEAQ (reference sequence). The V end was cut by 6 bases, the J end by 6 bases, with 14 bases between.

This clonotype has at least ten counts. The chain carries TRBV20-1 and TRBJ2-1; 9 bases map to TRBD2. The CDR3 is made up of 16 amino acids. V shed 3 bases, J shed 3 bases, and the junction held 9 bases outside the gene matches. Per germline, CDR1 DFQATT and CDR2 SNEGSKA (reference sequence). The DNA of the CDR3 is TGCAGTGCTAGGTCTGGTAGCGGGAGTTTCTACAATGAGCAGTTCTTC. It encodes CSARSGSGSFYNEQFF.

V and J are TRBV29-1 and TRBJ2-3; D is unresolved. The CDR3 runs 13 residues. V dropped 6 bases and J dropped 2 bases, with 12 bases sitting between them. CDR1 SQVTM and CDR2 ANQGSEA come from the germline V gene. This CDR3 reads CSVQYSTTDTQYF. CDR3 coding DNA: TGCAGCGTCCAGTACTCGACCACAGATACGCAGTATTTT.

There are many counts of this clonotype. The chain couples TRBV3-1 to TRBJ2-5; 10 bases map to TRBD2. Germline values: CDR1 LGHDT, CDR2 YNNKEL (reference sequence). This CDR3 region has 15 residues. The junction had 5 bases not matched to a gene; V was cut back by 6 bases and J by 1 base. The CDR3 loop is CASRSGLAVQETQYF. For the CDR3, the DNA is TGTGCCAGCAGAAGCGGACTAGCGGTCCAAGAGACCCAGTACTTC.